This TCR beta chain came from a study of T-cell memory formation after mild COVID-19. This clonotype has only a few counts. Its antigen is undetermined. The CDR3 consists of 16 residues. Germline V gene sequence: CDR1 SGHTA, CDR2 FQGTGA. Trimming took 5 bases from V and 4 from J; bases not matched to a gene: 8. Findings and limits, study-wide: Among clones peaking at day 37 in the second wave, SARS-CoV-2 specificity remained unconfirmed. Most CD4+ clones that shrank were in CM and EM, while CD8+ ones turned up in EMRA. Cross-reactive memory appears to have joined, as suggested by some responding clones showing up in pre-infection memory. Later expanders leaned CD4+, whereas clones that contracted between day 15 and 85 were balanced CD4/CD8.

TCRdb independently ran MiXCR on the 5' RACE reads; one entry per CDR3 protein. This sample has under 400,000 distinct CDR3 sequences; 20% to 25% occur once, and the top ten carry approximately 12%. Specimen: PBMCs or a T cell subset sorted from them (not recorded which). This chain connects TRBV7-3 to TRBJ2-3; TRBD1 matches 11 bases. This clonotype was sampled from an adult woman who had mild COVID-19 (a few samples of this study predate the infection). Cell type and time point are not known. The CDR3 DNA sequence: TGTGCCAGCAGCGCAGGGACAGGGGGTTTGGCAGATACGCAGTATTTT. Encoded protein: CASSAGTGGLADTQYF.